The rows below give T cell receptor beta chains drawn from one sample of a study of a mutant IDH1 vaccine in newly diagnosed glioma. These receptors have no known antigen. Sequencing used immunoSEQ multiplex PCR; TCRdb keeps in-frame clones, though not all of them. The table lists approximately 24,000 clones, 70% to 80% of them singletons. Sequenced here: PBMCs, sampled from a glioma patient whose treatment included an IDH1 peptide vaccine. Source of these receptors: a woman aged 18-29 years with glioma. The CDR3 runs from the conserved cysteine through the conserved F or W. Each record gives: V gene, clone size, J gene, CDR3 length, D gene, CDR3 DNA, CDR3 protein. The D gene is left open where the match is weak. The listing skips clone size in some rows; elsewhere it reads once, few, many or a size class.

TRBV7-8	once	TRBJ1-5	16	NA	TGTGCCAGCAGCTTAGTGGGCGGGTTCGGCAATCAGCCCCAGCATTTT	CASSLVGGFGNQPQHF
TRBV21-1	NA	TRBJ2-6	16	NA	TGTGCCAGCAGCTTCCGGGGGGACTCTGGGGCCAACGTCCTGACTTTC	CASSFRGDSGANVLTF
TRBV15	NA	TRBJ2-3	17	NA	TGTGCCACCAGCAGAGATCAGGGGAATGGGGGCACAGATACGCAGTATTTT	CATSRDQGNGGTDTQYF
TRBV19	few	TRBJ1-2	14	NA	TGTGCCAGTAGTACAAGGCGGTACGACTATGGCTACACCTTC	CASSTRRYDYGYTF
TRBV7-2	NA	TRBJ1-5	12	NA	TGTGCCAGCAGCCCCCACAATCAGCCCCAGCATTTT	CASSPHNQPQHF
TRBV10-3	NA	TRBJ1-2	12	TRBD1	TGTGCCATCAGTCGGGACAGGGAGGGCTACACCTTC	CAISRDREGYTF
TRBV5-1	once	TRBJ2-6	16	NA	TGCGCCAGCAGCTCCCTAAGGGGCTCTGGGGCCAACGTCCTGACTTTC	CASSSLRGSGANVLTF
TRBV4-1	NA	TRBJ2-7	14	TRBD2	TGCGCCAGCAGCCAAGATCTGGGGGGGGACGAGCAGTACTTC	CASSQDLGGDEQYF
TRBV5-6	NA	TRBJ1-5	13	NA	TGTGCCAGCAGCTTGGGTGTGGGCCAGCCCCAGCATTTT	CASSLGVGQPQHF
TRBV10-3	NA	TRBJ1-2	14	NA	TGTGCCATCAGTGGGACTGAAACGACGTCGGGCTACACCTTC	CAISGTETTSGYTF
TRBV7-2	NA	TRBJ1-1	15	NA	TGTGCCAGCAGCTTCGTCCATCAAATGAACACTGAAGCTTTCTTT	CASSFVHQMNTEAFF
TRBV4-1	few	TRBJ2-2	16	TRBD2	TGCGCCAGCAGAGTACGACTAGCGGGAGACACCGGGGAGCTGTTTTTT	CASRVRLAGDTGELFF
TRBV4-1	NA	TRBJ2-1	14	NA	TGCGCCAGCAGCCAAGAGTGGGGCTACAATGAGCAGTTCTTC	CASSQEWGYNEQFF
TRBV6-1	NA	TRBJ2-2	15	NA	TGTGCCAGCAGTCCTTACACGACCAACACCGGGGAGCTGTTTTTT	CASSPYTTNTGELFF
TRBV6-6	NA	TRBJ2-7	15	TRBD1	TGTGCCAGCAGCGAACCGGGACAGGGCCACTACGAGCAGTACTTC	CASSEPGQGHYEQYF
TRBV9	NA	TRBJ2-7	14	TRBD1	TGTGCCAGCAGCGTCGACAGGGGGCGGGACGAGCAGTACTTC	CASSVDRGRDEQYF
TRBV6-1	NA	TRBJ1-2	13	TRBD1	TGTGCCAGCAGCTCAGGGGGGGCTTTTGCCTACACCTTC	CASSSGGAFAYTF
TRBV2	NA	TRBJ2-3	14	TRBD1	TGTGCCAGCAGGGGACAGGGTAGCCCAGATACGCAGTATTTT	CASRGQGSPDTQYF
TRBV29-1	NA	TRBJ2-5	14	TRBD1	TGCAGCGTTGAGTTTACCGGGACAGTAGAGACCCAGTACTTC	CSVEFTGTVETQYF
TRBV20-1	medium-sized	TRBJ1-1	11	NA	TGCAGTGCTAAGGTGGACGGTGAAGCTTTCTTT	CSAKVDGEAFF
TRBV10-3	NA	TRBJ2-1	14	TRBD2	TGTGCCATCACCACTAGCGGGATCGACAATGAGCAGTTCTTC	CAITTSGIDNEQFF
TRBV11-2	NA	TRBJ2-3	12	NA	TGTGCCAGCAGCTTAGGGGTAGATACGCAGTATTTT	CASSLGVDTQYF
TRBV19	NA	TRBJ1-1	14	NA	TGTGCCAGTAGCACAGACAGTTTGAACACTGAAGCTTTCTTT	CASSTDSLNTEAFF
TRBV2	NA	TRBJ2-5	11	NA	TGTGCCAGCGGGGCCATGGAGACCCAGTACTTC	CASGAMETQYF
TRBV27	NA	TRBJ2-1	15	NA	TGTGCCAGCAGTTTTAGCGGCTTACAGGGATATGAGCAGTTCTTC	CASSFSGLQGYEQFF
TRBV18	NA	TRBJ2-6	17	NA	TGTGCCAGCTCCCTGACAGTTATTTCCTCTGGGGCCAACGTCCTGACTTTC	CASSLTVISSGANVLTF
TRBV4-3	once	TRBJ2-7	15	NA	TGCGCCAGCAGCCAGGGGGGGCAGGGCCGGAACGAGCAGTACTTC	CASSQGGQGRNEQYF
TRBV9	NA	TRBJ1-5	14	NA	TGTGCCAGCAGCACCAGCCAGGGGAGTCAGCCCCAGCATTTT	CASSTSQGSQPQHF
TRBV12-5	NA	TRBJ1-2	14	NA	TGTGCTAGTGGTTTGGTTGGCCAGAACTATGGCTACACCTTC	CASGLVGQNYGYTF
TRBV6-5	NA	TRBJ1-2	15	NA	TGTGCCAGCAAACAGGAAGGCCGGGGGCAGGAAGGCTACACCTTC	CASKQEGRGQEGYTF
TRBV5-8	once	TRBJ1-5	16	NA	TGTGCCAGCAGCTTGGGGGGGCGAACAGGGAATCAGCCCCAGCATTTT	CASSLGGRTGNQPQHF
TRBV4-2	NA	TRBJ1-5	17	TRBD1	TGTGCCAGCAGCCCGCGGACAGGGGTTGAGAGCAATCAGCCCCAGCATTTT	CASSPRTGVESNQPQHF
TRBV20-1	NA	TRBJ2-1	11	NA	TGCAGTGTCGGGGTCTACAATGAGCAGTTCTTC	CSVGVYNEQFF
TRBV2	NA	TRBJ1-1	13	NA	TGTGCCAGCGGTGTCACAGGTGGAACTGAAGCTTTCTTT	CASGVTGGTEAFF
TRBV28	NA	TRBJ1-5	13	NA	TGTGCCAGTGGTGGAGAGGTCAATCAGCCCCAGCATTTT	CASGGEVNQPQHF
TRBV6-6	NA	TRBJ1-6	14	NA	TGTGCCAGCAGCTCCGGGACGGGCCTCTCACCCCTCCACTTT	CASSSGTGLSPLHF
TRBV15	NA	TRBJ2-5	17	NA	TGTGCCACCAGCAGAGATCGGGCGGGACCCACTCAAGAGACCCAGTACTTC	CATSRDRAGPTQETQYF
TRBV4-1	NA	TRBJ2-1	13	NA	TGCGCCAGCAGCCAGGGCGGACTGGGAGAGCAGTTCTTC	CASSQGGLGEQFF
TRBV2	few	TRBJ1-4	15	NA	TGTGCCAGCACGTATAGCAGAGTTTTTTATGAAAAACTGTTTTTT	CASTYSRVFYEKLFF
TRBV18	NA	TRBJ2-7	15	NA	TGTGCCAGCTCACCCCCGTCCTTAGGAAACTACGAGCAGTACTTC	CASSPPSLGNYEQYF
TRBV5-8	NA	TRBJ2-2	15	NA	TGTGCCAGCAGCTCATACTTGGGGGGCACCGGGGAGCTGTTTTTT	CASSSYLGGTGELFF
TRBV7-2	NA	TRBJ2-3	14	NA	TGTGCCAGCAGCTTAGGGATAGCCACAGATACGCAGTATTTT	CASSLGIATDTQYF
TRBV28	few	TRBJ1-5	14	NA	TGTGCCAGCAGTTCAATGGACTTCGACCAGCCCCAGCATTTT	CASSSMDFDQPQHF
TRBV7-2	NA	TRBJ2-7	17	TRBD2	TGTGCCAGCAGCTTAGGGCGTTATGTGACTAGCGGTTACGAGCAGTACTTC	CASSLGRYVTSGYEQYF
TRBV6-5	NA	TRBJ1-5	15	NA	TGTGCCAGCAGTTACGGCAGTGACTTGAATCAGCCCCAGCATTTT	CASSYGSDLNQPQHF
TRBV7-9	NA	TRBJ1-1	14	NA	TGTGCCAGCAGCTTAGTTCCAGGGCTCACTGAAGCTTTCTTT	CASSLVPGLTEAFF
TRBV11-2	NA	TRBJ2-7	14	TRBD1	TGTGCCAGCAGCTCGGACAGGGGACCCTACGAGCAGTACTTC	CASSSDRGPYEQYF
TRBV7-2	NA	TRBJ1-3	13	NA	TGTGCCAGCATCCCCCTTGGAGGAAACACCATATATTTT	CASIPLGGNTIYF
TRBV11-2	NA	TRBJ2-7	13	NA	TGTGCCAGCAGCTTAGATACTAGCTACGAGCAGTACTTC	CASSLDTSYEQYF
TRBV7-2	NA	TRBJ2-7	14	TRBD2	TGTGCCAGCAGCTTACCTAGCGGGGCCTACGAGCAGTACTTC	CASSLPSGAYEQYF
TRBV2	NA	TRBJ2-2	18	NA	TGTGCCAGCAGTCGAAACAGAGGGGGGGCGGCGAACACCGGGGAGCTGTTTTTT	CASSRNRGGAANTGELFF
TRBV7-8	NA	TRBJ2-3	16	NA	TGTGCCAGCAGCTTGCTAGCCCGAGGGGCCACAGATACGCAGTATTTT	CASSLLARGATDTQYF
TRBV7-2	NA	TRBJ1-2	14	NA	TGTGCCAGCACCCGGGACACGCCTAACTATGGCTACACCTTC	CASTRDTPNYGYTF
TRBV19	NA	TRBJ1-1	14	NA	TGTGCCAGTAGTATAGGGGTTAGAGGCACTGAAGCTTTCTTT	CASSIGVRGTEAFF
TRBV6-1	NA	TRBJ1-4	15	NA	TGTGCCAGCAGTGAATTGGTCAGTTGGATTGAAAAACTGTTTTTT	CASSELVSWIEKLFF
TRBV30	NA	TRBJ1-2	13	TRBD1	TGTGCCTGGAGCCCCCGGGACAGATATGGCTACACCTTC	CAWSPRDRYGYTF
TRBV6-6	NA	TRBJ2-2	14	NA	TGTGCCAGCAGCCCAAACAGGAACACCGGGGAGCTGTTTTTT	CASSPNRNTGELFF